This T cell receptor (beta chain) emerged from a study of long-term antiretroviral therapy in people with HIV. This clone came up once. The assay, immunoSEQ v3.0, was run at survey level. The data were produced by immunoSEQ multiplex PCR, yet TCRdb's version contains in-frame clones alone and is incomplete. The sample carries 30,000 to 35,000 clones, 80% to 90% recorded once. This CDR3 region has 11 residues. Germline CDR1 reads MNHNS; CDR2 reads SASEGT. V gave up 6 bases and J gave up 8 bases, with 10 bases separating them. The gene calls are TRBV6-1 and TRBJ1-1; D may be TRBD1 (5 bases). The source is a man between 18 and 29 years old with HIV. Source: unsorted PBMCs, taken 0.8 years before starting antiretroviral therapy. The chain's CDR3 is CASSPWGEAFF. CDR3 sequence (DNA): TGTGCCAGCAGCCCCTGGGGGGAAGCTTTCTTT.